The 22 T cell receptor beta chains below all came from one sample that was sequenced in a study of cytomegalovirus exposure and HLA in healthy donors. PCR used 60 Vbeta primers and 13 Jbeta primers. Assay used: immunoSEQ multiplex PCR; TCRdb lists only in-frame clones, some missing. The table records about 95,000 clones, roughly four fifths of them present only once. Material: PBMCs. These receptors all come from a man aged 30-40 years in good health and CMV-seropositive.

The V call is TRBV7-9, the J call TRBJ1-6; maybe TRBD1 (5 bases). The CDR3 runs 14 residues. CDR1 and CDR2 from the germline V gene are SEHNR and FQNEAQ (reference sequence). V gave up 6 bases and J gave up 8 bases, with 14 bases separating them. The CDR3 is CASSWGLIDSPLHF. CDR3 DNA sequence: TGTGCCAGCAGTTGGGGCCTTATCGATTCACCCCTCCACTTT.

As DNA, the CDR3 is TGCAGTTCCGGGACAGGGGTCACCGGGGAGCTGTTTTTT. This codes for CSSGTGVTGELFF. The chain links TRBV29-1 to TRBJ2-2; 10 nucleotides align to TRBD1. CDR1 and CDR2 (germline): SQVTM, ANQGSEA. The CDR3 runs 13 residues.

CDR3 sequence: CSVEERAGQYF. The CDR3 DNA is TGCAGCGTTGAAGAGAGGGCAGGGCAGTACTTC. This rearrangement joins TRBV29-1 to TRBJ2-7; D possibly corresponds to TRBD2 (5 bases). Germline-derived CDR1 and CDR2 are SQVTM and ANQGSEA. The CDR3 is 11 amino acids. V was trimmed by 0 bases and J by 9 bases, leaving 9 bases between them.

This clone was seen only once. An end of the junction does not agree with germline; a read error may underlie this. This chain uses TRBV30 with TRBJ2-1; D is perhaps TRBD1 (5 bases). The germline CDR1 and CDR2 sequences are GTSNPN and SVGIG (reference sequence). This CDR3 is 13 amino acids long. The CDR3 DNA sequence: TGTGCCTGGAGTGTATCAGGGAACAATGAGCAGCTCTTC. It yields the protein CAWSVSGNNEQLF.

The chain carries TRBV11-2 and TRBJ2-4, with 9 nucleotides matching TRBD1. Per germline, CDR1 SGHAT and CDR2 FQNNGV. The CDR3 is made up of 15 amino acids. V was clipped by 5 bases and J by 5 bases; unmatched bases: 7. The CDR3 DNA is TGTGCCAGCAGCGTACAGGGGGCGTCGGAAAACATTCAGTACTTC. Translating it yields CASSVQGASENIQYF.

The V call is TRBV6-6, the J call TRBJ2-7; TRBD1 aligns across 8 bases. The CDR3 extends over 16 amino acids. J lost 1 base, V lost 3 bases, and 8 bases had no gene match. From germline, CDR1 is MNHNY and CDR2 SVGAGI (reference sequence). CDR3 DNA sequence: TGTGCCAGCAGTTATTCAGGGGGCCTAGGGTCCTACGAGCAGTACTTC. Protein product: CASSYSGGLGSYEQYF.

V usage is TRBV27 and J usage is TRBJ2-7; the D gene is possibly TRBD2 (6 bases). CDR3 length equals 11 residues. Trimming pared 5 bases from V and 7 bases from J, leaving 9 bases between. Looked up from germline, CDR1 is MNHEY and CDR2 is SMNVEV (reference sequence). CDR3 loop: CASSGGMEQYF. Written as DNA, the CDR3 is TGTGCCAGCAGTGGGGGGATGGAGCAGTACTTC.

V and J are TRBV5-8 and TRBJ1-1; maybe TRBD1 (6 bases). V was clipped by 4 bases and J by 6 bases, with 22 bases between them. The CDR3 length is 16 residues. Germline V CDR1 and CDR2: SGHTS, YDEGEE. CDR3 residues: CASSPQRDTMIPEAFF. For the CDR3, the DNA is TGTGCCAGCAGCCCCCAACGGGACACTATGATCCCTGAAGCTTTCTTT. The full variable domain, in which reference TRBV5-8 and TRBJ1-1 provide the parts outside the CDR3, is EAGVTQSPTHLIKTRGQQATLRCSPISGHTSVYWYQQALGLGLQFLLWYDEGEERNRGNFPPRFSGRQFPNYSSELNVNALELEDSALYLCASSPQRDTMIPEAFFGQGTRLTVV.

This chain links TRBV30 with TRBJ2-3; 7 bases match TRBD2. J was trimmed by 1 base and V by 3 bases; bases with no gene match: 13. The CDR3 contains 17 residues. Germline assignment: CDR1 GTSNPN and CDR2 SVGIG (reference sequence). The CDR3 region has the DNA TGTGCCTGGAGCTCCGGGGGAGGGCCTTCGGGCACAGATACGCAGTATTTT. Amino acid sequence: CAWSSGGGPSGTDTQYF.

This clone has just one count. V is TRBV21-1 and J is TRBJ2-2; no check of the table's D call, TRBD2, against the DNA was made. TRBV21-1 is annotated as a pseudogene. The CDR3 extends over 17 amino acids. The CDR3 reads CASSKRERESVAGELFF. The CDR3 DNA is TGTGCCAGCAGCAAAAGAGAGCGGGAGTCGGTTGCCGGGGAGCTGTTTTTT.

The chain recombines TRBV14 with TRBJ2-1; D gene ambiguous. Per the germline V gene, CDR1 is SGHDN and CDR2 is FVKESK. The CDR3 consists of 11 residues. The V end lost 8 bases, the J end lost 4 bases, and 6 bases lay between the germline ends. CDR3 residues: CASATYNEQFF. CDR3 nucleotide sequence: TGTGCCAGCGCCACATACAATGAGCAGTTCTTC.

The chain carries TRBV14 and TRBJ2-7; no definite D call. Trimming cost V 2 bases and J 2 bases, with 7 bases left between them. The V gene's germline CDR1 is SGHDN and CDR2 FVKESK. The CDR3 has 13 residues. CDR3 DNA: TGTGCCAGCAGCCAAAATACAGCCTACGAGCAGTACTTC. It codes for CASSQNTAYEQYF. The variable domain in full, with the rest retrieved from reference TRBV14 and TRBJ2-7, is EAGVTQFPSHSVIEKGQTVTLRCDPISGHDNLYWYRRVMGKEIKFLLHFVKESKQDESGMPNNRFLAERTGGTYSTLKVQPAELEDSGVYFCASSQNTAYEQYFGPGTRLTVT.

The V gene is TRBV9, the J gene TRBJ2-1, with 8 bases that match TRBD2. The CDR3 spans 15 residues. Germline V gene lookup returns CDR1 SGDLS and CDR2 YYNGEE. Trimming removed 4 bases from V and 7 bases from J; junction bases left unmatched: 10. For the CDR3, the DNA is TGTGCCAGCAGCAAGGGCGGGACTAGTGGGAATGAGCAGTTCTTC. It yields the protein CASSKGGTSGNEQFF.

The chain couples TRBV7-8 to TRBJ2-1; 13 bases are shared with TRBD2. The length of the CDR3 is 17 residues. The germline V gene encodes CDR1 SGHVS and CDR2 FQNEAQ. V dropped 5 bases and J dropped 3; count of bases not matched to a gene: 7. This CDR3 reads CASSTRTSGRNYNEQFF. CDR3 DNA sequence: TGTGCCAGCAGCACCCGGACTAGCGGGAGAAACTACAATGAGCAGTTCTTC.

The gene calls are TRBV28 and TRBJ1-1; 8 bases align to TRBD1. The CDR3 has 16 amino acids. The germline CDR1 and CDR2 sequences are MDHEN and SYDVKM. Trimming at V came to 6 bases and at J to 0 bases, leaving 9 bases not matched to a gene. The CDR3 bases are TGTGCCAGCAGGACCCAGACAGGGGTCATGAACACTGAAGCTTTCTTT. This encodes CASRTQTGVMNTEAFF.

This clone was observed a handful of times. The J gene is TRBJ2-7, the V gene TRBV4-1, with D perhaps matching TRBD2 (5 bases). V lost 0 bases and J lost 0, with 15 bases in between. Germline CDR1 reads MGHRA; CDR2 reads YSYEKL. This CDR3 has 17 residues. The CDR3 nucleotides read TGCGCCAGCAGCCAAGATCGTGGGAGTTCCAGCTCCTACGAGCAGTACTTC. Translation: CASSQDRGSSSSYEQYF.

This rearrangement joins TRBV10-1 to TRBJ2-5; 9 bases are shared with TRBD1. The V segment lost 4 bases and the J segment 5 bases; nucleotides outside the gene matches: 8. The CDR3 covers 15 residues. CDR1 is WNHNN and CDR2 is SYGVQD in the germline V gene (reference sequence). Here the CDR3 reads CASSAGTGKSETQYF. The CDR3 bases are TGCGCCAGCAGTGCTGGGACAGGGAAGTCCGAGACCCAGTACTTC.

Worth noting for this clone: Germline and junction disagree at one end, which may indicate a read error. Here the CDR3 DNA reads TGTTCCAGCAGCGAGGTCGGCACTGAAGCTTTCTTT. It codes for CSSSEVGTEAFF. The chain links TRBV7-9 to TRBJ1-1; no firm D call. The CDR3 is 12 residues long. Germline V CDR1 and CDR2: SEHNR, FQNEAQ (reference sequence).

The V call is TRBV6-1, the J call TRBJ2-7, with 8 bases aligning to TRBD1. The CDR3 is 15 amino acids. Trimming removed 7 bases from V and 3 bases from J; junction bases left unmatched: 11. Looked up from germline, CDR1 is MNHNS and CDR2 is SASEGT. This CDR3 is CASKAPRQGYYEQYF. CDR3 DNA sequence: TGTGCCAGCAAGGCACCGAGACAGGGGTACTACGAGCAGTACTTC.

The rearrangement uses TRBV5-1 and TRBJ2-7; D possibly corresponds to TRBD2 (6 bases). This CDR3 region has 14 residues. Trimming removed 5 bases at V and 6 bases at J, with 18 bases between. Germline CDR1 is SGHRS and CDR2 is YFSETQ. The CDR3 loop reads CASSPGEEGGEQYF. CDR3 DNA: TGCGCCAGCAGTCCGGGGGAGGAGGGAGGCGAGCAGTACTTC.

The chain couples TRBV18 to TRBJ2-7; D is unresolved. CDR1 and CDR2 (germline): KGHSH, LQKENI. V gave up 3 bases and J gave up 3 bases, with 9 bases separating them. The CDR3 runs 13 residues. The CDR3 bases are TGTGCCAGCTCACCGCAAAACAACTACGAGCAGTACTTC. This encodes CASSPQNNYEQYF.

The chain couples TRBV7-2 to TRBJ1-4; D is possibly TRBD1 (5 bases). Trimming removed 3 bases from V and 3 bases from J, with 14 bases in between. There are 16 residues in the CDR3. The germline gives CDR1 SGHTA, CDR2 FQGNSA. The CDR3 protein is CASSFFPGGSNEKLFF. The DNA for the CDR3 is TGTGCCAGCAGCTTCTTTCCTGGGGGGTCTAATGAAAAACTGTTTTTT. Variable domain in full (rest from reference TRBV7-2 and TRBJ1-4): GAGVSQSPSNKVTEKGKDVELRCDPISGHTALYWYRQSLGQGLEFLIYFQGNSAPDKSGLPSDRFSAERTGGSVSTLTIQRTQQEDSAVYLCASSFFPGGSNEKLFFGSGTQLSVL.